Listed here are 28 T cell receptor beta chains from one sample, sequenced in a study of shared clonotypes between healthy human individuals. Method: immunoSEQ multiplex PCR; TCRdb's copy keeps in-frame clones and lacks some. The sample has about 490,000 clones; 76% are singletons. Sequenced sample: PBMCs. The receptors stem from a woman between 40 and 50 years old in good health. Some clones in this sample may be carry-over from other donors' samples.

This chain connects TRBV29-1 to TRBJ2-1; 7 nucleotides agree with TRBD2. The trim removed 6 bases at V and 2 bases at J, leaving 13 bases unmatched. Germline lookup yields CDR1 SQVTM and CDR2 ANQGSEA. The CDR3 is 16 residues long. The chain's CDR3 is CSVEGGPSGPYNEQFF. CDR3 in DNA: TGCAGCGTAGAGGGTGGTCCTAGCGGACCCTACAATGAGCAGTTCTTC.

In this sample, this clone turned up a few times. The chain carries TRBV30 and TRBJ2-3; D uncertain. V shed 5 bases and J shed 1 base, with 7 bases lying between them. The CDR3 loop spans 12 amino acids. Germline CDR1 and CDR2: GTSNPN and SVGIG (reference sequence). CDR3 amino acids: CAWGRGTDTQYF. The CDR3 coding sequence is TGTGCCTGGGGAAGGGGCACAGATACGCAGTATTTT.

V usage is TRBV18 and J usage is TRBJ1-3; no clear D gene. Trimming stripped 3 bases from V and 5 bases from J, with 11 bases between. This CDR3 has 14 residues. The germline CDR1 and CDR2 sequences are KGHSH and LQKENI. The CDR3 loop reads CASSPAGSRNTIYF. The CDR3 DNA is TGTGCCAGCTCACCTGCGGGTTCCAGAAACACCATATATTTT. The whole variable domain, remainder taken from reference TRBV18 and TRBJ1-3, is NAGVMQNPRHLVRRRGQEARLRCSPMKGHSHVYWYRQLPEEGLKFMVYLQKENIIDESGMPKERFSAEFPKEGPSILRIQQVVRGDSAAYFCASSPAGSRNTIYFGEGSWLTVV.

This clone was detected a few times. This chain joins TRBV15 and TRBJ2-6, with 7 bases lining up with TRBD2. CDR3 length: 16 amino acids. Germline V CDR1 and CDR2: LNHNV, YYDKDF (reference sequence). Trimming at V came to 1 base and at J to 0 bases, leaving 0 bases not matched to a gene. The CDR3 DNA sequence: TGTGCCACCAGCAGAGGGGAGGGCTCTGGGGCCAACGTCCTGACTTTC. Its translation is CATSRGEGSGANVLTF.

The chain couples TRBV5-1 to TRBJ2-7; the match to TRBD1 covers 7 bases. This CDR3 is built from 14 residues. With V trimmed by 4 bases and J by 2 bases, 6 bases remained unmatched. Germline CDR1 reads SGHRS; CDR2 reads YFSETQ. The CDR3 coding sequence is TGCGCCAGCAGCGACGGACAGGCGGCCTACGAGCAGTACTTC. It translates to CASSDGQAAYEQYF. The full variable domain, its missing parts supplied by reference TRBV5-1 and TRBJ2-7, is KAGVTQTPRYLIKTRGQQVTLSCSPISGHRSVSWYQQTPGQGLQFLFEYFSETQRNKGNFPGRFSGRQFSNSRSEMNVSTLELGDSALYLCASSDGQAAYEQYFGPGTRLTVT.

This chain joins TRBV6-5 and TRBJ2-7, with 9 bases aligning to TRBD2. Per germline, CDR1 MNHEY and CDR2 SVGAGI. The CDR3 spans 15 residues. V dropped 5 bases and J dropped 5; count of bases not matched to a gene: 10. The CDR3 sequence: CASSKIAGVQNEQYF. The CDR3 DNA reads TGTGCCAGCAGTAAAATAGCGGGAGTGCAAAACGAGCAGTACTTC.

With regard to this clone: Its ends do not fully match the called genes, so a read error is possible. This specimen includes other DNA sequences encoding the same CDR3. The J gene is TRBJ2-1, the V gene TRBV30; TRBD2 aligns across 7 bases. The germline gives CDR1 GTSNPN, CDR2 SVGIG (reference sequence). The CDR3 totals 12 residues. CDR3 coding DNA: TGCGCCTCCATGAGCGGGATGGGGGAGCAGTTCTTC. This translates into CASMSGMGEQFF.

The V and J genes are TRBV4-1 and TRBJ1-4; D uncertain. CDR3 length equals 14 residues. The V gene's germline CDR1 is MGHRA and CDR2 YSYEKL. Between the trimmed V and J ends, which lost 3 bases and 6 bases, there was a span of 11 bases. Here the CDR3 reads CASSQTPFDEKLFF. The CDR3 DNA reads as TGCGCCAGCAGCCAGACTCCCTTCGATGAAAAACTGTTTTTT.

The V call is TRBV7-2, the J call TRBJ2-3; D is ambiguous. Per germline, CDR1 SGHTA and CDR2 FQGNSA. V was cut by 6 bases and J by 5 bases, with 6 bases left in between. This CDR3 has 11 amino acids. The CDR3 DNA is TGTGCCAGCAGGGTGGGAGATACGCAGTATTTT. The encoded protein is CASRVGDTQYF. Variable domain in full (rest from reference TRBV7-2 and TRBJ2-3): GAGVSQSPSNKVTEKGKDVELRCDPISGHTALYWYRQSLGQGLEFLIYFQGNSAPDKSGLPSDRFSAERTGGSVSTLTIQRTQQEDSAVYLCASRVGDTQYFGPGTRLTVL.

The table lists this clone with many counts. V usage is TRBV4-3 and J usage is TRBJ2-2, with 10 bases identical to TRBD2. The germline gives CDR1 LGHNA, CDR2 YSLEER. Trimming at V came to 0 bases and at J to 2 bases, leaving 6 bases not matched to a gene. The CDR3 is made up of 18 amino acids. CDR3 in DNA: TGCGCCAGCAGCCAAGAAGCCACTAGCGGGGATAACACCGGGGAGCTGTTTTTT. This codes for CASSQEATSGDNTGELFF.

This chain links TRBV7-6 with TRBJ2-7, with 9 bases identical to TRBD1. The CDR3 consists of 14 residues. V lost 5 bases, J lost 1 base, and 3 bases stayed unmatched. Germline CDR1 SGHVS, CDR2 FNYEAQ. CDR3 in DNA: TGTGCCAGCAGCGCGGGACAGGGTTCCTACGAGCAGTACTTC. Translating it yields CASSAGQGSYEQYF.

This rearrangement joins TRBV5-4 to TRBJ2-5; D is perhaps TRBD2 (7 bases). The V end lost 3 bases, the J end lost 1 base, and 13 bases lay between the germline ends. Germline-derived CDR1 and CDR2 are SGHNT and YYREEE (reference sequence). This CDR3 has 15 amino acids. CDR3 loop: CASSWGGLAQETQYF. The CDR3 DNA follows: TGTGCCAGCAGCTGGGGGGGGCTGGCCCAAGAGACCCAGTACTTC.

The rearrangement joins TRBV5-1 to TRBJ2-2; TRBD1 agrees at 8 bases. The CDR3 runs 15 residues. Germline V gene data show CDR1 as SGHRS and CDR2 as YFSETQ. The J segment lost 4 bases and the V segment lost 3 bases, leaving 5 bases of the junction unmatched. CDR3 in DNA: TGCGCCAGCAGCTCCGGGACAGGATCCACCGGGGAGCTGTTTTTT. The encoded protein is CASSSGTGSTGELFF. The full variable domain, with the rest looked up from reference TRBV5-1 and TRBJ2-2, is KAGVTQTPRYLIKTRGQQVTLSCSPISGHRSVSWYQQTPGQGLQFLFEYFSETQRNKGNFPGRFSGRQFSNSRSEMNVSTLELGDSALYLCASSSGTGSTGELFFGEGSRLTVL.

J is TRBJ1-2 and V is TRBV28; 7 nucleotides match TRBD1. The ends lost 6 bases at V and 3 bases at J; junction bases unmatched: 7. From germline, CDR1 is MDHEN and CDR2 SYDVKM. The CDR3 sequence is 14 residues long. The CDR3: CASRPSGQYYGYTF. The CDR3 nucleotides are TGTGCCAGCAGGCCGTCGGGACAGTACTATGGCTACACCTTC.

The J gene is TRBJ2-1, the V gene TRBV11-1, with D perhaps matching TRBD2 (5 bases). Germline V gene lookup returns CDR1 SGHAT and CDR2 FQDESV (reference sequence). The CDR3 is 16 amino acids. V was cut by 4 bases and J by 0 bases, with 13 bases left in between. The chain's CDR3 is CASSWTSVASYNEQFF. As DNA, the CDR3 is TGTGCCAGCAGCTGGACTTCGGTCGCCTCCTACAATGAGCAGTTCTTC.

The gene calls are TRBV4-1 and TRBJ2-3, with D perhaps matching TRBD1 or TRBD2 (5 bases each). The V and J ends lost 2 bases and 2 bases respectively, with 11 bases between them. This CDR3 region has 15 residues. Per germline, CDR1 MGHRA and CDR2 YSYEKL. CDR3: CASSQHRDVTDTQYF. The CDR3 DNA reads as TGCGCCAGCAGCCAACACCGGGACGTCACAGATACGCAGTATTTT.

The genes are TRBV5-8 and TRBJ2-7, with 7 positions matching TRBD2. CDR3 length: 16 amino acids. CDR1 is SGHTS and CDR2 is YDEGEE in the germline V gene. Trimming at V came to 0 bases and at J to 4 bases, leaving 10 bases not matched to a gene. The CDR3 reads CASSLARGLPGYEQYF. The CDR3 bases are TGTGCCAGCAGCTTGGCGAGGGGACTACCCGGATACGAGCAGTACTTC.

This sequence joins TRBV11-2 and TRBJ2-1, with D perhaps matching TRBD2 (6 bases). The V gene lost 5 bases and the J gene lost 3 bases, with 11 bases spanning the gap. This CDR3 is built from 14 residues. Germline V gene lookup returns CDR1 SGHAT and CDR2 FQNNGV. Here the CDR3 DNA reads TGTGCCAGCAGCCGCTCTAGCGACTACAATGAGCAGTTCTTC. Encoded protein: CASSRSSDYNEQFF.

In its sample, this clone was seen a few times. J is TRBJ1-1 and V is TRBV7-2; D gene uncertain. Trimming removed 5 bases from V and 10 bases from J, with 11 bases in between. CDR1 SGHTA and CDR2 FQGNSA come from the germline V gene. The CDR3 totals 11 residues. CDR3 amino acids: CASSLTLTAFF. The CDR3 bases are TGTGCCAGCAGCCTCACACTTACAGCTTTCTTT. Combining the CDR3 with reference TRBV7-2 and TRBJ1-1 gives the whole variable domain GAGVSQSPSNKVTEKGKDVELRCDPISGHTALYWYRQSLGQGLEFLIYFQGNSAPDKSGLPSDRFSAERTGGSVSTLTIQRTQQEDSAVYLCASSLTLTAFFGQGTRLTVV.

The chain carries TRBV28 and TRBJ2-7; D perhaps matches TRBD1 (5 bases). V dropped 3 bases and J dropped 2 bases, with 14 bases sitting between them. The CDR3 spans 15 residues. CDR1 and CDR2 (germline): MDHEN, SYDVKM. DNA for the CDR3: TGTGCCAGCAGTTTTTTATACGACAGACCCTACGAGCAGTACTTC. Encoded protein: CASSFLYDRPYEQYF. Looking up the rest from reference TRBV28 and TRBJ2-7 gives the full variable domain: DVKVTQSSRYLVKRTGEKVFLECVQDMDHENMFWYRQDPGLGLRLIYFSYDVKMKEKGDIPEGYSVSREKKERFSLILESASTNQTSMYLCASSFLYDRPYEQYFGPGTRLTVT.

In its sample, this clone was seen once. CDR3 DNA: TGCAGCGTTCCAGCACAGGGGGCAGTACTGGGCACCGGGGAGCTGTTTTTT. It codes for CSVPAQGAVLGTGELFF. The gene calls are TRBV29-1 and TRBJ2-2; 9 bases map to TRBD1. The CDR3 covers 17 residues. Unmatched junction bases numbered 14, after V lost 5 bases and J lost 4 bases. From germline, CDR1 is SQVTM and CDR2 ANQGSEA.

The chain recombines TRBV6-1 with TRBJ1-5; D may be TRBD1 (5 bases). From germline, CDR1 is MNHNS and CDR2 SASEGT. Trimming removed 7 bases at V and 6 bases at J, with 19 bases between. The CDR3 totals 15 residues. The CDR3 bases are TGTGCCAGCACCGGGGTACCGACAGAAACTCAGCCCCAGCATTTT. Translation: CASTGVPTETQPQHF.

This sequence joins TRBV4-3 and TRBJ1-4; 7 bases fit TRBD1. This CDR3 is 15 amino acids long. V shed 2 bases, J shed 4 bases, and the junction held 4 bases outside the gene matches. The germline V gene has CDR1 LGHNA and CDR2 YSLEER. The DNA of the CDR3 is TGCGCCAGCAGCCAATCGGGACAGCATAATGAAAAACTGTTTTTT. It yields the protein CASSQSGQHNEKLFF.

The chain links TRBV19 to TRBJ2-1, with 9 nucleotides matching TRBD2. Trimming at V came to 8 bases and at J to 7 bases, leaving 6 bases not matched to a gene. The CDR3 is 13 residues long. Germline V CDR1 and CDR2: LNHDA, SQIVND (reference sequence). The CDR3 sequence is CASGRAGGNEQFF. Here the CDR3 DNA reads TGTGCCAGTGGTAGAGCGGGAGGTAATGAGCAGTTCTTC.

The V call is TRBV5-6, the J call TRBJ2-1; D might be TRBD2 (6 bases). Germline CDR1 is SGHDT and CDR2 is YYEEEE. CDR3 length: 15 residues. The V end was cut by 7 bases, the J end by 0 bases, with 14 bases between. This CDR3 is CASGFGGSSYNEQFF. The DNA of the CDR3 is TGTGCCAGCGGGTTCGGAGGGAGCTCCTACAATGAGCAGTTCTTC.

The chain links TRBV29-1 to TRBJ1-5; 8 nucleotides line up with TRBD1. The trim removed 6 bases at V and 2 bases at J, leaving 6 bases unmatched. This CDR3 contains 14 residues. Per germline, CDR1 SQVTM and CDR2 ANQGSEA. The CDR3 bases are TGCAGCGTAGTTCAGGGGGCCGGCAATCAGCCCCAGCATTTT. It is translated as CSVVQGAGNQPQHF.

The CDR3 DNA is TGTGCCAGCAGCTTAAGGGACAACACTGAAGCTTTCTTT. Its protein product is CASSLRDNTEAFF. The chain carries TRBV7-6 and TRBJ1-1; perhaps TRBD1 as D (5 bases). Looked up from germline, CDR1 is SGHVS and CDR2 is FNYEAQ. V lost 2 bases, J lost 2 bases, and 6 bases lay in between. The CDR3 has 13 amino acids. The variable domain in full, with the rest retrieved from reference TRBV7-6 and TRBJ1-1, is GAGVSQSPRYKVTKRGQDVALRCDPISGHVSLYWYRQALGQGPEFLTYFNYEAQQDKSGLPNDRFSAERPEGSISTLTIQRTEQRDSAMYRCASSLRDNTEAFFGQGTRLTVV.

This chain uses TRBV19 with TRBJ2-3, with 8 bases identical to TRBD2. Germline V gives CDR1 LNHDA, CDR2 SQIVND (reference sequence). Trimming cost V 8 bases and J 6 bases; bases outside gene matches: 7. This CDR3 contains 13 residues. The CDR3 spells CASAKRERDTQYF. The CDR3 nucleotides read TGTGCCAGTGCAAAGCGGGAGCGGGATACGCAGTATTTT.